Listed below are T cell receptor beta chains from one sample, sequenced in a study of cytomegalovirus exposure and HLA in healthy donors. Repertoires were generated with immunoSEQ multiplex PCR, while TCRdb's copy carries only in-frame clones and drops some. Of roughly 250,000 clones in the sample, roughly two thirds were seen once. Specimen: PBMCs. The receptor set was obtained from a female donor in good health and CMV-seronegative. CDR3s leave out the opening cysteine and the closing phenylalanine or tryptophan.

J gene: TRBJ2-1
V gene: TRBV5-1
CDR3 protein: ASARGDRGYNEQF

J gene: NA
V gene: TRBV7-2
CDR3 protein: ASSRASGYEQY

J gene: TRBJ1-1
V gene: TRBV9
CDR3 protein: ASSPMGQGNTEAF

J gene: TRBJ1-2
V gene: TRBV18
CDR3 protein: ASSPTATGDKGYT

J gene: TRBJ1-1
V gene: TRBV5-1
CDR3 protein: ASSPGTGRTEAF

J gene: TRBJ2-7
V gene: TRBV6-6
CDR3 protein: ASSPPGLVYEQY

J gene: TRBJ2-1
V gene: TRBV6-4
CDR3 protein: ASSDQGGENEQF

J gene: TRBJ2-1
V gene: TRBV6-4
CDR3 protein: ASSAKLAGLNEQF

J gene: TRBJ2-3
V gene: TRBV4-1
CDR3 protein: ASSQDRGTSGITDTQY

J gene: TRBJ2-5
V gene: TRBV5-1
CDR3 protein: ASSFRATGMLETQY

J gene: TRBJ2-1
V gene: TRBV7-9
CDR3 protein: SSSLGLAGGRSYNEQF

J gene: TRBJ2-1
V gene: TRBV5-4
CDR3 protein: ASSGGDPGDEQF

J gene: TRBJ2-7
V gene: TRBV6-5
CDR3 protein: ASRPYSGSSYEQY

J gene: NA
V gene: TRBV9
CDR3 protein: ASSAPGNEQY

J gene: TRBJ2-2
V gene: TRBV27
CDR3 protein: AWRGDRGGGELF

J gene: TRBJ2-1
V gene: TRBV5-1
CDR3 protein: ASSAFPASYNEQF

J gene: TRBJ2-7
V gene: TRBV10-1
CDR3 protein: ASGVDRGSYEQY

J gene: TRBJ2-2
V gene: TRBV7-3
CDR3 protein: ASSLQGAAGELF

J gene: TRBJ2-7
V gene: TRBV30
CDR3 protein: AWSVLRGLAVEQY

J gene: TRBJ2-5
V gene: TRBV9
CDR3 protein: ASSARQGQKETQY

J gene: TRBJ1-1
V gene: TRBV18
CDR3 protein: ASSPTQENTEAF

J gene: TRBJ1-1
V gene: TRBV6-5
CDR3 protein: ASSDRTGGAF

J gene: TRBJ1-4
V gene: TRBV14
CDR3 protein: ASSRRGDRSTNEKLF

J gene: TRBJ2-2
V gene: TRBV5-6
CDR3 protein: ASSLGHKTGELF

J gene: TRBJ2-2
V gene: TRBV5-1
CDR3 protein: ASSLQGAFYNTGELF

J gene: TRBJ1-2
V gene: TRBV2
CDR3 protein: ASSELDNGYT

J gene: TRBJ2-1
V gene: TRBV7-9
CDR3 protein: ASSLAWSDEQF

J gene: TRBJ2-7
V gene: TRBV4-1
CDR3 protein: ASSLGTTYEQY

J gene: TRBJ2-3
V gene: TRBV2
CDR3 protein: ASRELLADSSTDTQY

J gene: TRBJ1-2
V gene: TRBV19
CDR3 protein: ASNQRYINYGYT

J gene: TRBJ2-7
V gene: TRBV6-6
CDR3 protein: ASRSMGQGVYEQY

J gene: TRBJ2-1
V gene: TRBV9
CDR3 protein: ASSVPGDNEQF

J gene: TRBJ2-7
V gene: TRBV5-1
CDR3 protein: ASSQPGQPYEQY

J gene: TRBJ2-1
V gene: TRBV21-1
CDR3 protein: ASSKGSGMRDEQF

J gene: TRBJ2-7
V gene: TRBV6-5
CDR3 protein: ASSYGGRASGEQY

J gene: TRBJ1-2
V gene: TRBV6-5
CDR3 protein: ASSYEGVGYGYT

J gene: TRBJ2-1
V gene: TRBV27
CDR3 protein: ASSGLAGFSHNEQF

J gene: TRBJ1-5
V gene: TRBV21-1
CDR3 protein: ASSKAGGKPQH

J gene: TRBJ2-7
V gene: TRBV7-2
CDR3 protein: ASSKGRLAYEQY

J gene: TRBJ2-7
V gene: TRBV7-9
CDR3 protein: ASSLAGVPEQY

J gene: TRBJ2-1
V gene: TRBV11-2
CDR3 protein: ASRYGSSSYNEQF

J gene: TRBJ2-7
V gene: TRBV2
CDR3 protein: ASLLTAAYEQY

J gene: TRBJ1-2
V gene: TRBV7-9
CDR3 protein: ASTQGSRGYT

J gene: TRBJ2-1
V gene: TRBV27
CDR3 protein: ASSLRVGVGNEQF

J gene: TRBJ2-5
V gene: TRBV21-1
CDR3 protein: ASYNQVESNIVGTGGAETQY

J gene: TRBJ2-1
V gene: TRBV6-5
CDR3 protein: ASRQTGVHEQF

J gene: TRBJ2-4
V gene: TRBV30
CDR3 protein: AWSVLIQY

J gene: TRBJ2-5
V gene: TRBV7-2
CDR3 protein: ASSLGVAGGGETQY

J gene: TRBJ2-7
V gene: TRBV19
CDR3 protein: ASSGAAYEQY

J gene: TRBJ2-7
V gene: TRBV11-3
CDR3 protein: ASSYGKMYEQY

J gene: TRBJ1-4
V gene: TRBV7-3
CDR3 protein: ASYARGLENEKLF

J gene: TRBJ1-5
V gene: TRBV27
CDR3 protein: ASSSGTVNQPQH

J gene: TRBJ2-1
V gene: TRBV7-8
CDR3 protein: ASSPAGVDEQF

J gene: TRBJ2-7
V gene: TRBV10-2
CDR3 protein: ASSSLGGIEQY

J gene: TRBJ2-7
V gene: TRBV6-5
CDR3 protein: ASSYSDRVDRQY